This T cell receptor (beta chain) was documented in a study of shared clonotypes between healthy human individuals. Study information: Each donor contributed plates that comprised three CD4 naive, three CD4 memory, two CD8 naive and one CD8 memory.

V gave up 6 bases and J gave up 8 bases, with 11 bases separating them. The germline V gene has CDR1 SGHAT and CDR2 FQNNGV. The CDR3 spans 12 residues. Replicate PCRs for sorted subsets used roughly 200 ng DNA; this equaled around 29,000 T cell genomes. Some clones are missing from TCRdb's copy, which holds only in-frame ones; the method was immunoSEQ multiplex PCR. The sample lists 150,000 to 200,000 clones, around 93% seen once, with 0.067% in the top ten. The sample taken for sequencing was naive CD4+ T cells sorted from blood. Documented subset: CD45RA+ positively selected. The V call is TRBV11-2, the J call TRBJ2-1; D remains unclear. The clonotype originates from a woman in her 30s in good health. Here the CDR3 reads CASSRSSYEQFF. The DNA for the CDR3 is TGTGCCAGCAGTAGGAGTAGTTATGAGCAGTTCTTC.